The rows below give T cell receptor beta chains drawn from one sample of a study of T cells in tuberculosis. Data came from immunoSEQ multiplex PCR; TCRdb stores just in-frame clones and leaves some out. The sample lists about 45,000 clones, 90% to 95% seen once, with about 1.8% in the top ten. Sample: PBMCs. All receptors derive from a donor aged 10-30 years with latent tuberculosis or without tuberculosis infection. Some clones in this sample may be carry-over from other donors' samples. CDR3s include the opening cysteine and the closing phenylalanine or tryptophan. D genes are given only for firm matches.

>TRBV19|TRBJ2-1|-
CASSSMGVVSQFF
TGTGCCAGTAGTTCGATGGGAGTGGTATCGCAGTTCTTC
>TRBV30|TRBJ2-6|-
CAWSRGGLGANVLTF
TGTGCCTGGAGTAGAGGGGGATTGGGGGCCAACGTCCTGACTTTC
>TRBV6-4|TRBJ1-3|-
CASCRGNTIYF
TGTGCCAGCTGTCGGGGAAACACCATATATTTT
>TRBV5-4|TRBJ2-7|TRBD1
CASSRDRVSSYEQYF
TGTGCCAGCAGCAGGGACAGGGTCAGCTCCTACGAGCAGTACTTC
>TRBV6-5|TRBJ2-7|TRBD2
CASSPRSGSFHEQYF
TGTGCCAGCAGTCCCCGTAGCGGGAGTTTCCACGAGCAGTACTTC
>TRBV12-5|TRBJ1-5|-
CASGLGQASNQPQHF
TGTGCTAGTGGTTTGGGACAGGCTAGCAATCAGCCCCAGCATTTT
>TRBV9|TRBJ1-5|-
CASSADSELEPQHF
TGTGCCAGCAGCGCCGACTCGGAGTTGGAGCCCCAGCATTTT
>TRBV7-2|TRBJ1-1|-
CASSLQMNTEAFF
TGTGCCAGCAGCCTACAGATGAACACTGAAGCTTTCTTT
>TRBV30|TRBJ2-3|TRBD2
CAWKPLAGRNTDTQYF
TGTGCCTGGAAGCCCCTAGCGGGCCGAAACACAGATACGCAGTATTTT
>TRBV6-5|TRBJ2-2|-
CASRRNPGELFF
TGTGCCAGCAGGCGCAATCCCGGGGAGCTGTTTTTT
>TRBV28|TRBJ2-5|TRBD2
CASRAMSSGKRQETQYF
TGTGCCAGCAGGGCAATGTCTAGCGGCAAAAGACAAGAGACCCAGTACTTC
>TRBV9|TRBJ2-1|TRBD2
CASSTTSGTHNEQFF
TGTGCCAGCAGCACCACTAGCGGGACCCACAATGAGCAGTTCTTC
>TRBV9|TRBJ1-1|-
CASSLVPAGVRTEAFF
TGTGCCAGCAGCCTGGTCCCGGCAGGGGTGAGAACTGAAGCTTTCTTT
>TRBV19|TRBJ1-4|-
CASSITAKATNEKLFF
TGTGCCAGTAGTATAACAGCAAAAGCAACTAATGAAAAACTGTTTTTT
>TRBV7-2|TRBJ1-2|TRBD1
CASSLVGTDPYGYTF
TGTGCCAGCAGCTTAGTCGGGACAGACCCTTATGGCTACACCTTC
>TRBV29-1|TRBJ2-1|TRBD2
CSFRPGLARYNEQFF
TGCAGCTTTAGACCGGGACTAGCTCGCTACAATGAGCAGTTCTTC
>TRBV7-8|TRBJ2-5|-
CASNDRDTVETQYF
TGTGCCAGCAACGACCGGGACACGGTCGAGACCCAGTACTTC
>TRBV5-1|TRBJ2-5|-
CASSYGAVRTQYF
TGCGCCAGCAGCTATGGAGCGGTGAGGACCCAGTACTTC
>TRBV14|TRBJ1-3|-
CASSGQTEQINTIYF
TGTGCCAGCAGCGGACAGACAGAGCAAATAAACACCATATATTTT
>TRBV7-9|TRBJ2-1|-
CASSLDNNEQFF
TGTGCCAGCAGCTTAGACAACAATGAGCAGTTCTTC